This T cell receptor (beta chain) originates from a study of OX40 agonist ivuxolimab in advanced cancers. As for the study in general: Every patient in dose escalation had hepatocellular carcinoma, melanoma, renal cell or head and neck cancer.

Regarding the study as a whole: Compared with others, partial responders at 0.1-3.0 mg/kg displayed clonal expansion among the lowest.

TCRdb keeps only in-frame clones here, not all; method: immunoSEQ multiplex PCR. The profile covers around 80,000 clones, with over 75% appearing a single time and roughly 3.1% taken by the ten largest. A remark on this clone: The antigen remains unidentified.

The sequencing used CD4+ or CD8+ T cells sorted from blood, collected in a trial of the OX40 agonist ivuxolimab. The TCR was taken from an adult with an advanced solid tumor such as melanoma, head and neck, liver or kidney cancer.

CDR3 nucleotides: TGTGCCAGCAGCTTTGGACAGGGGCCTTTTTTACCGAATTCACCCCTCCACTTT. The encoded protein is CASSFGQGPFLPNSPLHF. The chain is built from TRBV5-6 and TRBJ1-6; TRBD1 aligns across 9 bases. This CDR3 contains 18 residues. J gave up 7 bases and V 2 bases, and 13 bases lay outside the gene matches. Germline CDR1 and CDR2: SGHDT and YYEEEE.